This T cell receptor (beta chain) came from a study of CD8+CD57+ T cells in acquired aplastic anemia. About the study: Mean yield of DNA from sorted CD4+ and CD8+ cells was 3 to 3.5 ug.

Points from the study as a whole: Patients and controls shared some 29 CD8+ CDR3 sequences, which appeared highly expressed in patients and within their immunodominant clones. Patients showed no significant difference from controls in CD8+ Simpson's diversity.

Trimming stripped 1 base from V and 2 bases from J, with 12 bases between. The CDR3 is 15 residues long. Per germline, CDR1 SGHRS and CDR2 YFSETQ. The TCR beta profiling, which covered VDJ combination and CDR3 sequence, was carried out using genomic DNA as the template. TCRdb independently ran MiXCR on the reads; one entry per CDR3 protein. The table has approximately 470,000 distinct CDR3 sequences, less than 35% seen once. A few counts support this clonotype. As yet, its antigen is unknown. For sequencing, patients were chosen who had shown expansion of CD8+CD57+ cells by flow cytometry. Patient blood was sampled before any therapy had been received.

Sequencing was carried out using sorted CD4+, CD8+, or CD8+CD57+ T cells (not recorded which) from PBMCs. The receptor was derived from a human donor with aplastic anemia. The chain links TRBV5-1 to TRBJ1-1; D might be TRBD1 (6 bases). This chain's CDR3 is CASSLQGGLNTEAFF. CDR3 bases: TGCGCCAGCAGCTTGCAAGGGGGTCTTAACACTGAAGCTTTCTTT.